The 23 T cell receptor beta chains given below trace back to one sample, sequenced in a study of beta chain features in type 1 diabetes. All of the isolated RNA was reverse transcribed, so expressed TCRB transcripts were sequenced. The protocol was immunoSEQ multiplex PCR, while the TCRdb copy is restricted to in-frame clones and leaves out a portion. This sample has 300,000 to 400,000 clones; about 11% occur once, and the top ten carry just over 0.015%. The sample consisted of naive CD4+ T cells from blood. Every receptor here comes from a woman between 25 and 40 years old in good health.

This chain uses TRBV29-1 with TRBJ2-7; perhaps TRBD2 as D (5 bases). Germline V lookup: CDR1 SQVTM, CDR2 ANQGSEA. CDR3 size: 15 residues. The V end lost 2 bases, the J end lost 2 bases, and 16 bases lay between the germline ends. CDR3 residues: CSVEFLGGPAYEQYF. Here the CDR3 DNA reads TGCAGCGTTGAATTCTTAGGAGGACCGGCCTACGAGCAGTACTTC.

CDR3 sequence (DNA): TGTGCCAGCAGCTTACTCCACACGACTAACTATGGCTACACCTTC. It specifies CASSLLHTTNYGYTF. The V call is TRBV7-9, the J call TRBJ1-2, with unresolved D. V lost 2 bases and J 0 bases, leaving 10 bases between the germline ends. Germline V CDR1 and CDR2: SEHNR, FQNEAQ (reference sequence). The CDR3 is 15 amino acids.

There are a few counts of this clone. This chain joins TRBV30 and TRBJ2-5; 13 bases align to TRBD2. V shed 5 bases, J shed 2 bases, and the junction held 11 bases outside the gene matches. The CDR3 spans 17 residues. CDR1 is GTSNPN and CDR2 is SVGIG in the germline V gene (reference sequence). The CDR3 DNA reads as TGTGCCTGGCTTCCGGGGGGACTAGCGGGGCCGCAAGAGACCCAGTACTTC. Its translation is CAWLPGGLAGPQETQYF. Looking up the rest from reference TRBV30 and TRBJ2-5 gives the full variable domain: SQTIHQWPATLVQPVGSPLSLECTVEGTSNPNLYWYRQAAGRGLQLLFYSVGIGQISSEVPQNLSASRPQDRQFILSSKKLLLSDSGFYLCAWLPGGLAGPQETQYFGPGTRLLVL.

The table lists this clone with a few counts. This chain connects TRBV29-1 to TRBJ2-5, with 7 positions matching TRBD1. This CDR3 is 15 amino acids long. Per germline, CDR1 SQVTM and CDR2 ANQGSEA. V was clipped by 1 base and J by 2 bases; unmatched bases: 7. Here the CDR3 DNA reads TGCAGCGTTGAAGTATCGGGACAGATTCAAGAGACCCAGTACTTC. The encoded protein is CSVEVSGQIQETQYF.

This sequence joins TRBV5-4 and TRBJ2-5; 9 bases agree with TRBD2. The CDR3 contains 15 residues. V shed 0 bases and J 3 bases; nucleotides not matched to a gene: 3. CDR1 SGHNT and CDR2 YYREEE come from the germline V gene (reference sequence). CDR3 in amino acids: CASSLAWTSEETQYF. The CDR3 DNA is TGTGCCAGCAGCTTGGCCTGGACTAGCGAAGAGACCCAGTACTTC.

This chain links TRBV14 with TRBJ2-5; 8 positions agree with TRBD1. Germline V lookup: CDR1 SGHDN, CDR2 FVKESK. The CDR3 loop spans 15 amino acids. The ends lost 0 bases at V and 4 bases at J; junction bases unmatched: 4. The CDR3 bases are TGTGCCAGCAGCCAAGAAGGCAGGGGGCGAGAGACCCAGTACTTC. Protein sequence: CASSQEGRGRETQYF.

The V gene is TRBV27, the J gene TRBJ2-1; 10 bases are a match to TRBD2. Germline CDR1 MNHEY, CDR2 SMNVEV (reference sequence). The CDR3 length is 16 residues. V lost 5 bases to trimming and J lost 6 bases; unmatched junction nucleotides: 10. CDR3 coding DNA: TGTGCCAGCAGTCCCTCCCGGAGCGGGAGGGCCAATGAGCAGTTCTTC. Translating gives CASSPSRSGRANEQFF.

This rearrangement joins TRBV30 to TRBJ2-1, with 8 bases identical to TRBD2. The V segment lost 0 bases and the J segment 3 bases; nucleotides outside the gene matches: 4. The CDR3 contains 15 residues. In germline, CDR1 is GTSNPN, CDR2 SVGIG (reference sequence). The CDR3 loop is CAWSVRSGSYNEQFF. In nucleotides, the CDR3 is TGTGCCTGGAGTGTACGAAGCGGGAGCTACAATGAGCAGTTCTTC.

This clone was counted between two and nine times. V gene TRBV29-1 combines with J gene TRBJ2-5; 7 bases map to TRBD1. Trimming at V came to 1 base and at J to 4 bases, leaving 0 bases not matched to a gene. Germline V lookup: CDR1 SQVTM, CDR2 ANQGSEA. The length of the CDR3 is 12 residues. The CDR3 nucleotides are TGCAGCGTTGAAGGGACAGGAGAGACCCAGTACTTC. The encoded protein is CSVEGTGETQYF.

The rearrangement joins TRBV28 to TRBJ2-6, with TRBD1 identical over 9 bases. This CDR3 region has 17 residues. V lost 2 bases and J lost 1; bases outside the gene matches: 3. Germline CDR1 and CDR2: MDHEN and SYDVKM. CDR3 sequence: CASSLLGQGSGANVLTF. The CDR3 DNA reads as TGTGCCAGCAGTTTACTGGGACAGGGATCTGGGGCCAACGTCCTGACTTTC.

This clone was detected only a few times. The gene calls are TRBV30 and TRBJ1-5; 10 positions match TRBD1. V shed 5 bases, J shed 11 bases, and the junction held 9 bases outside the gene matches. Germline lookup yields CDR1 GTSNPN and CDR2 SVGIG (reference sequence). The CDR3 has 13 residues. Here the CDR3 reads CAWAGTGDRAQHF. The CDR3 DNA is TGTGCCTGGGCCGGGACAGGGGATCGGGCCCAGCATTTT.

The gene calls are TRBV4-2 and TRBJ2-7; TRBD2 agrees at 10 bases. The V segment lost 7 bases and the J segment 3 bases; nucleotides outside the gene matches: 9. Germline values: CDR1 LGHNA, CDR2 YNFKEQ. The CDR3 sequence is 15 residues long. The CDR3 protein is CASKPHRLAGYEQYF. CDR3 nucleotides: TGTGCCAGCAAACCCCACCGACTAGCGGGCTACGAGCAGTACTTC.

This chain links TRBV7-9 with TRBJ2-5, with TRBD1 matching over 8 bases. CDR3 size: 17 residues. The V segment lost 1 base and the J segment 5 bases; nucleotides outside the gene matches: 12. CDR1 and CDR2 from the germline V gene are SEHNR and FQNEAQ (reference sequence). CDR3 nucleotides: TGTGCCAGCAGCTTAGAGCCAGGGGGCGGCTGGAGGGAGACCCAGTACTTC. Residues: CASSLEPGGGWRETQYF.

This rearrangement joins TRBV5-1 to TRBJ1-2; perhaps TRBD1 as D (5 bases). Germline V gene lookup returns CDR1 SGHRS and CDR2 YFSETQ. This CDR3 comprises 13 residues. The V and J ends lost 0 bases and 3 bases respectively, with 6 bases between them. CDR3 loop: CASSLGQYYGYTF. The CDR3 bases are TGCGCCAGCAGCTTGGGACAGTACTATGGCTACACCTTC.

The CDR3 region is CASRTTGEGEKLFF. The DNA of the CDR3 is TGTGCCAGCAGGACGACAGGGGAGGGCGAAAAACTGTTTTTT. The chain links TRBV27 to TRBJ1-4, with 8 bases matching TRBD1. Germline CDR1 is MNHEY and CDR2 is SMNVEV (reference sequence). This CDR3 contains 14 residues. V was pared by 6 bases and J by 8 bases, with 8 bases of the junction left unmatched.

The rearrangement uses TRBV19 and TRBJ1-5; D uncertain. V lost 7 bases and J lost 15, with 22 bases in between. The CDR3 has 13 residues. Germline CDR1 LNHDA, CDR2 SQIVND (reference sequence). As DNA, the CDR3 is TGTGCCAGTACTACCGCAGACGGGGTCCGAAGGCATTTT. Translating it yields CASTTADGVRRHF.

CDR3 amino acids: CASSPTGTKNIQYF. CDR3 in DNA: TGTGCCAGCTCACCAACGGGGACCAAAAACATTCAGTACTTC. The chain couples TRBV18 to TRBJ2-4; possible D gene TRBD2, 5 bases. Germline loops: CDR1 KGHSH, CDR2 LQKENI. V was cut by 2 bases and J by 2 bases, with 7 bases left in between. The CDR3 sequence is 14 residues long.

The chain has TRBV9 and TRBJ2-1; 8 positions agree with TRBD1. V shed 3 bases and J 8 bases; nucleotides not matched to a gene: 10. The CDR3 totals 15 residues. Germline V gene sequence: CDR1 SGDLS, CDR2 YYNGEE. CDR3 nucleotides: TGTGCCAGCAGCGATTCAGGGGGCGCGTACCATGAGCAGTTCTTC. The encoded protein is CASSDSGGAYHEQFF. Full variable domain (rest looked up from reference TRBV9 and TRBJ2-1): DSGVTQTPKHLITATGQRVTLRCSPRSGDLSVYWYQQSLDQGLQFLIQYYNGEERAKGNILERFSAQQFPDLHSELNLSSLELGDSALYFCASSDSGGAYHEQFFGPGTRLTVL.

There are a few counts of this clone. The chain uses TRBV9 and TRBJ2-5, with D tentatively TRBD2 (7 bases). CDR3 length: 16 residues. CDR1 is SGDLS and CDR2 is YYNGEE in the germline V gene. Between the trimmed V and J ends, which lost 1 base and 5 bases, there was a span of 18 bases. The CDR3 is CASSVRGGGPGETQYF. CDR3 bases: TGTGCCAGCAGCGTAAGAGGGGGAGGGCCGGGGGAGACCCAGTACTTC.

The chain links TRBV9 to TRBJ2-3; 14 bases align to TRBD2. V shed 3 bases and J 5 bases; nucleotides not matched to a gene: 5. The germline V gene has CDR1 SGDLS and CDR2 YYNGEE. The CDR3 covers 16 residues. The chain's CDR3 is CASSGAGTSGRDTQYF. In DNA, the CDR3 is TGTGCCAGCAGCGGAGCCGGGACTAGCGGGAGAGATACGCAGTATTTT.

Here the CDR3 DNA reads TGTGCCAGCAGCTTTTCGACAGGGCGTTCCTACGAGCAGTACTTC. Its translation: CASSFSTGRSYEQYF. V is TRBV7-2 and J is TRBJ2-7; 7 bases are shared with TRBD1. J lost 1 base, V lost 3 bases, and 6 bases had no gene match. In germline, CDR1 is SGHTA, CDR2 FQGNSA. The CDR3 contains 15 residues.

In this sample, this clone turned up a few times. This chain links TRBV4-2 with TRBJ2-3; TRBD2 aligns across 12 bases. The CDR3 is 18 amino acids. Germline loops: CDR1 LGHNA, CDR2 YNFKEQ. Unmatched junction bases numbered 9, after V lost 5 bases and J lost 0 bases. DNA of the CDR3: TGTGCCAGCAGCATCGGGACTAGCGGGTTGGGCAGCACAGATACGCAGTATTTT. As protein: CASSIGTSGLGSTDTQYF.

In its sample, this clone was seen a few times. The rearrangement links TRBV25-1 to TRBJ1-1; tentatively, D is TRBD1 (6 bases). The V gene lost 1 base and the J gene lost 1 base, with 16 bases spanning the gap. The CDR3 is made up of 17 amino acids. Germline lookup yields CDR1 MGHDK and CDR2 SYGVNS. The CDR3 loop reads CASSEWAQGIGNTEAFF. DNA for the CDR3: TGTGCCAGCAGTGAATGGGCCCAGGGGATTGGGAACACTGAAGCTTTCTTT.